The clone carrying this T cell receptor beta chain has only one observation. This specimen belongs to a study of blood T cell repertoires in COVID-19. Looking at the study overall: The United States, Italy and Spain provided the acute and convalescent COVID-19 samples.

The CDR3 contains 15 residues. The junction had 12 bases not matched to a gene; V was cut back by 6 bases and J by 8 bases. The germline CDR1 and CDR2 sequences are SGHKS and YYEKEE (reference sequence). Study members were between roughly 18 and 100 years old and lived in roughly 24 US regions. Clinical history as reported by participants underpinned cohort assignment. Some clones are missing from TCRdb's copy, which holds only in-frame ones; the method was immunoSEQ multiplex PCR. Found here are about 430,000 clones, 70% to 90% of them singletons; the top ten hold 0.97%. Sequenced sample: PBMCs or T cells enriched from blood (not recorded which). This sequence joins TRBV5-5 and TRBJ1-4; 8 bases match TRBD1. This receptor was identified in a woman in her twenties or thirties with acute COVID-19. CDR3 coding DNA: TGTGCCAGCACTACTCTCAGGTCAGGGGGCGAAAAACTGTTTTTT. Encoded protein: CASTTLRSGGEKLFF.